This is a list of T cell receptor beta chains from one sample in a study of shared clonotypes between healthy human individuals. This table comes from immunoSEQ multiplex PCR, and its TCRdb copy is limited to in-frame clones, with some not included. There are 850,000 to 1,200,000 clones in the sample; 75% occur only once, and around 1.4% lies in the top ten. Sequencing input: memory CD4+ T cells sorted from blood. The receptors were sampled from a man between 18 and 35 years old in good health. Each CDR3 is given without its conserved first and last residue. The size of a clone is reported for some rows only, either as once, few or many, or as a class for expanded clones.

>TRBV15|TRBJ1-1|-
ATSLQRNTEAF
>TRBV19|TRBJ2-7|few
ASSLKGGYEQY
>TRBV7-9|TRBJ1-1|few
ASTPGQGRAF
>TRBV7-9|TRBJ1-5|few
ASSSTGTSNQPQH
>TRBV4-1|TRBJ1-2|-
ASSQGGGAPGAYGYT
>TRBV4-3|TRBJ2-2|-
ASSPVREVGTGELF
>TRBV28|TRBJ2-6|-
ASSFYVLGQGTSGANVLT
>TRBV5-1|TRBJ1-6|-
AADSRGNSPLH
>TRBV5-1|TRBJ1-6|-
ASSPTGAPLTLH
>TRBV11-3|TRBJ2-3|-
ASSWGADTQY
>TRBV5-1|TRBJ2-7|-
ASSLRPLTGKEAYEQY
>TRBV10-3|TRBJ1-1|few
AIRSTGLNTEAF
>TRBV30|TRBJ1-1|few
AWSGKMNTEAF
>TRBV28|TRBJ1-2|-
ASGKGGYT
>TRBV5-6|TRBJ2-1|-
ASSLAGPVGSEF
>TRBV5-1|TRBJ1-6|-
ASSPATGDRGLTPLH
>TRBV19|TRBJ2-5|-
ASSRLEVSETQY
>TRBV19|TRBJ2-2|-
ASIRDTFTGELF
>TRBV5-5|TRBJ2-1|-
ASSSFNTGSNEQF
>TRBV11-2|TRBJ1-1|-
ASSFSGGREAF
>TRBV9|TRBJ1-2|-
ASSVEDRGYGYT
>TRBV7-9|TRBJ2-7|-
ASSLDAPTSGAYEQY
>TRBV28|TRBJ2-3|few
ASAGGASNTDTQY
>TRBV27|TRBJ2-7|-
ASTRDRTSYEQY